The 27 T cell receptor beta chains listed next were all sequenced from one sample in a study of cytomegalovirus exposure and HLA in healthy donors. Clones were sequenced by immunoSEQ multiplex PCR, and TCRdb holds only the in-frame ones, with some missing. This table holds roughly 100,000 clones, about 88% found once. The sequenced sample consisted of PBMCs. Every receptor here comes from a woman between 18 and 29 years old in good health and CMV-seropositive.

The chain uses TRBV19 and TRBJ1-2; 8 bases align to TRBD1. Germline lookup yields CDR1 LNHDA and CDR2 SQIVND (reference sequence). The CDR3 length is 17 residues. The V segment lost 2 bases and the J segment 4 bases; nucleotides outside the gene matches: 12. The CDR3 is CASSIISLTGQVYGYTF. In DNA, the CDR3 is TGTGCCAGTAGTATAATTTCTCTTACGGGACAGGTCTATGGCTACACCTTC.

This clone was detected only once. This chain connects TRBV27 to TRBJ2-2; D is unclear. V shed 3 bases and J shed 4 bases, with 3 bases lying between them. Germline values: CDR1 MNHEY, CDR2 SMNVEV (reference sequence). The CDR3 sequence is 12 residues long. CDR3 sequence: CASSFSTGELFF. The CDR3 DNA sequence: TGTGCCAGCAGTTTTAGCACCGGGGAGCTGTTTTTT.

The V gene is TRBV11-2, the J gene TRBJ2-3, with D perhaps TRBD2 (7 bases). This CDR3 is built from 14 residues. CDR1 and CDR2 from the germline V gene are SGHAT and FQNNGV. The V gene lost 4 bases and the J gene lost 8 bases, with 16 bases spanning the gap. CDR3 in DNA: TGTGCCAGCAGCTCACCGGGGGGAGGGGGTACGCAGTATTTT. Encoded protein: CASSSPGGGGTQYF.

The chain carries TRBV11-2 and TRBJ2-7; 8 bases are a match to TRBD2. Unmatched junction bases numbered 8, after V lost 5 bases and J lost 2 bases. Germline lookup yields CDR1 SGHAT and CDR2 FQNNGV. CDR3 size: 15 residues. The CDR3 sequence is CASSLNRGGTYEQYF. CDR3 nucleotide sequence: TGTGCCAGCAGCCTAAATCGGGGGGGAACCTACGAGCAGTACTTC. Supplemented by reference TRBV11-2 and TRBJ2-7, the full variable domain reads EAGVAQSPRYKIIEKRQSVAFWCNPISGHATLYWYQQILGQGPKLLIQFQNNGVVDDSQLPKDRFSAERLKGVDSTLKIQPAKLEDSAVYLCASSLNRGGTYEQYFGPGTRLTVT.

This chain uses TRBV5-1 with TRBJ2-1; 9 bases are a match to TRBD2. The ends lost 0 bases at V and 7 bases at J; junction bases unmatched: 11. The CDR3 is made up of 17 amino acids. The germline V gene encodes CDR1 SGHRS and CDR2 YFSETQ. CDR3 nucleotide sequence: TGCGCCAGCAGCTTGGCGAAAGGTGGGACTAGCAGTAATGAGCAGTTCTTC. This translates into CASSLAKGGTSSNEQFF.

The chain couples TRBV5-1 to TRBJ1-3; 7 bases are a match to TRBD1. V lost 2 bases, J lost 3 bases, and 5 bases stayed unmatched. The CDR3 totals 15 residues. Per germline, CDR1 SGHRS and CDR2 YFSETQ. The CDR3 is CASSFDRVLGNTIYF. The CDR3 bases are TGCGCCAGCAGCTTTGACAGGGTACTTGGAAACACCATATATTTT.

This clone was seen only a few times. CDR3 DNA: TGTGCTAGTGGTTTGGTACGGGGGCAGCCCCAGCATTTT. The encoded protein is CASGLVRGQPQHF. The V gene is TRBV12-5, the J gene TRBJ1-5; a weak D match, TRBD1 (5 bases). The CDR3 covers 13 residues. Trimming shortened V by 0 bases and J by 7 bases, and 7 bases separated the two germline ends. Germline CDR1 and CDR2: LGHNT and FRNRAP. The complete variable domain, with remaining parts taken from reference TRBV12-5 and TRBJ1-5, reads DARVTQTPRHKVTEMGQEVTMRCQPILGHNTVFWYRQTMMQGLELLAYFRNRAPLDDSGMPKDRFSAEMPDATLATLKIQPSEPRDSAVYFCASGLVRGQPQHFGDGTRLSIL.

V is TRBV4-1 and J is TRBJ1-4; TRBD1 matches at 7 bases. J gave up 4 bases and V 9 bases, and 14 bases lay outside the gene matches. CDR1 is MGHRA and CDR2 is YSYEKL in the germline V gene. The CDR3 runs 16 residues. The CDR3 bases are TGCGCCAGTCTTTCTCGGAGGGGGCCGGATAATGAAAAACTGTTTTTT. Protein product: CASLSRRGPDNEKLFF.

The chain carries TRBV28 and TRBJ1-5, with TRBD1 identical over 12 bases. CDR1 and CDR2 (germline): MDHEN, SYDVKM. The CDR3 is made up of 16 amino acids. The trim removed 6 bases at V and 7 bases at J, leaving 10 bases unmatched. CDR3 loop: CASSPGGQGALQPQHF. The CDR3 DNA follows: TGTGCCAGCAGCCCCGGGGGACAGGGGGCTTTACAGCCCCAGCATTTT.

Here the CDR3 DNA reads TGTGCCAGCAGCTTAGTTGCAGGGGAAGCTTCACCCCTCCACTTT. Protein product: CASSLVAGEASPLHF. This sequence joins TRBV11-3 and TRBJ1-6; the D gene is possibly TRBD1 (6 bases). The germline V gene encodes CDR1 SGHNT and CDR2 YENEEA. The CDR3 loop spans 15 amino acids. Trimming shortened V by 1 base and J by 9 bases, and 13 bases separated the two germline ends.

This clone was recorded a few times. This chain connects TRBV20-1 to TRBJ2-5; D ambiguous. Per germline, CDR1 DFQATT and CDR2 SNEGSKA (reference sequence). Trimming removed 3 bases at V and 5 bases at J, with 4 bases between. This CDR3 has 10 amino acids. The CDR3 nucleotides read TGCAGTGCTAGTCAGGAGACCCAGTACTTC. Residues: CSASQETQYF.

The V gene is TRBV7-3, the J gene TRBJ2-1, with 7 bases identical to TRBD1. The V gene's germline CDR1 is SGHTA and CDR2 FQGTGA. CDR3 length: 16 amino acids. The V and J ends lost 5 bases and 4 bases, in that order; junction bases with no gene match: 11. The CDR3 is CASSPRQGLTYNEQFF. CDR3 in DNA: TGTGCCAGCAGCCCCCGACAGGGTCTGACGTACAATGAGCAGTTCTTC.

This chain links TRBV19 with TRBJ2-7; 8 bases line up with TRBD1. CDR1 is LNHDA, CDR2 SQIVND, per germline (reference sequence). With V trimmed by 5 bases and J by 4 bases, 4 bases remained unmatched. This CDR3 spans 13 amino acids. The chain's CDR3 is CASSLRDRYEQYF. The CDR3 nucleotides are TGTGCCAGTAGTCTCCGGGACAGGTACGAGCAGTACTTC.

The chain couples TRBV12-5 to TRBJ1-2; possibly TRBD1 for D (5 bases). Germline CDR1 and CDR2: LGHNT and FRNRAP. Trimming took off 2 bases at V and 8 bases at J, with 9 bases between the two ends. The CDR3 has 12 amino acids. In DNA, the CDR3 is TGTGCTAGTGGTTTGACGGACAAAGGCTACACCTTC. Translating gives CASGLTDKGYTF.

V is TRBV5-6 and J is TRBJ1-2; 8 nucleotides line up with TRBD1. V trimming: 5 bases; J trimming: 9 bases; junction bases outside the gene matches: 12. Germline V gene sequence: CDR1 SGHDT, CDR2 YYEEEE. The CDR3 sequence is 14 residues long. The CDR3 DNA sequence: TGTGCCAGCAGGCCAGACAGGGGAATAGGGAGCTACACCTTC. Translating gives CASRPDRGIGSYTF.

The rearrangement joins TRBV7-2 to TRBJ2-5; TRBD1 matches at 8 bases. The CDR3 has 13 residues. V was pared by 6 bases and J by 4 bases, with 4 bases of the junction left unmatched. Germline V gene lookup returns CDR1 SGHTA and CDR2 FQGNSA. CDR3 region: CASRGQVGETQYF. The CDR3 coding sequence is TGTGCCAGCAGGGGACAGGTCGGAGAGACCCAGTACTTC.

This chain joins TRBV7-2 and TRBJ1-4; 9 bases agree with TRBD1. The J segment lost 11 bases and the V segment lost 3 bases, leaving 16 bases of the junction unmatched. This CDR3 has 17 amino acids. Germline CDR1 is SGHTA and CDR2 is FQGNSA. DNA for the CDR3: TGTGCCAGCAGCTTGAGATCATCCGGGACAGGGCCTGCTAAACTGTTTTTT. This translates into CASSLRSSGTGPAKLFF.

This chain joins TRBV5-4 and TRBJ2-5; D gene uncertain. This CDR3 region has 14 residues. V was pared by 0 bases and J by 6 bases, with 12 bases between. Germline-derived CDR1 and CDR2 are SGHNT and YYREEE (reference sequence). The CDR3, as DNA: TGTGCCAGCAGCTTGGGCAGGATAGTTAAGACCCAGTACTTC. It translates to CASSLGRIVKTQYF.

The CDR3 spells CASRPGQASTGELFF. Written as DNA, the CDR3 is TGCGCCAGCAGACCGGGACAGGCTTCGACCGGGGAGCTGTTTTTT. V usage is TRBV5-1 and J usage is TRBJ2-2; 8 nucleotides line up with TRBD1. The trim removed 5 bases at V and 5 bases at J, leaving 8 bases unmatched. There are 15 residues in the CDR3. In germline, CDR1 is SGHRS, CDR2 YFSETQ.

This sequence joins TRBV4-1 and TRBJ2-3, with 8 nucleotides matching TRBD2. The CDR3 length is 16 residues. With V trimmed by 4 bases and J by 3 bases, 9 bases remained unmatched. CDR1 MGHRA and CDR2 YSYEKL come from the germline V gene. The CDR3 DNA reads TGCGCCAGCAGCCCCGGGGGGCGGGGGGCGACAGATACGCAGTATTTT. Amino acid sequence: CASSPGGRGATDTQYF.

The chain's CDR3 is CSVILSGSADTQYF. Written as DNA, the CDR3 is TGCAGCGTTATCCTTAGCGGGAGCGCAGATACGCAGTATTTT. The chain has TRBV29-1 and TRBJ2-3; 9 nucleotides match TRBD2. J gave up 4 bases and V 5 bases, and 7 bases lay outside the gene matches. CDR1 and CDR2 (germline): SQVTM, ANQGSEA. The CDR3 consists of 14 residues.

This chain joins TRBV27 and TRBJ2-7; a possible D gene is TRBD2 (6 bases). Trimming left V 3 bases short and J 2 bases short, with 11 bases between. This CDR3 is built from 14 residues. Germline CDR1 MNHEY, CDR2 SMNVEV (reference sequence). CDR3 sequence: CASSFTSIPYEQYF. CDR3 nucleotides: TGTGCCAGCAGTTTTACTAGCATACCCTACGAGCAGTACTTC.

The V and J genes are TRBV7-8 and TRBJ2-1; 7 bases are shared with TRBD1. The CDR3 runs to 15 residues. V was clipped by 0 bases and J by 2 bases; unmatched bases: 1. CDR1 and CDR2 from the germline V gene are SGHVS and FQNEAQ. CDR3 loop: CASSLAGTAYNEQFF. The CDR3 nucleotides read TGTGCCAGCAGCTTAGCCGGGACAGCCTACAATGAGCAGTTCTTC.

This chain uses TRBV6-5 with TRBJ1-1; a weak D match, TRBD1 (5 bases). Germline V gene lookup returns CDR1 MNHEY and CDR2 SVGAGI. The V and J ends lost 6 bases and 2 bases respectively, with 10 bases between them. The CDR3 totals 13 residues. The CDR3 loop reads CASRGVGNTEAFF. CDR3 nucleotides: TGTGCCAGCAGAGGGGTGGGTAACACTGAAGCTTTCTTT.

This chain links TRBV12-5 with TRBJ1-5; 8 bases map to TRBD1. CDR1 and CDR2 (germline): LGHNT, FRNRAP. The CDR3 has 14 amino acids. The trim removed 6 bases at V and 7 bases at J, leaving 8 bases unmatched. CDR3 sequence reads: CASGTTGARQPQHF. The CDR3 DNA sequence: TGTGCTAGTGGCACGACAGGGGCGAGGCAGCCCCAGCATTTT.

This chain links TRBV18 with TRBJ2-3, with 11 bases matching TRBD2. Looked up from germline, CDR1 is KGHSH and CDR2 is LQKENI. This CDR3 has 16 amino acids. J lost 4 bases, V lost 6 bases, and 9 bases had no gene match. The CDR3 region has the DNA TGTGCCAGCTCGCCCCGAACTAGCGGGAGTGCAGATACGCAGTATTTT. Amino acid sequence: CASSPRTSGSADTQYF.

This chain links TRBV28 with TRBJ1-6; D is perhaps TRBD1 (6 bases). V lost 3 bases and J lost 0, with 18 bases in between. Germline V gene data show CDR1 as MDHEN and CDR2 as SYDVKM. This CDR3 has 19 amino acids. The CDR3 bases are TGTGCCAGCAGTTTCCCACCACAGGGATCAAGCTCCTATAATTCACCCCTCCACTTT. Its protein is CASSFPPQGSSSYNSPLHF.